The TCR beta chain under discussion was sequenced for a study of blood T cell repertoires in COVID-19. Whole-study context: Whether acute or convalescent, the COVID-19 samples came from the United States, Italy and Spain.

Germline CDR1 and CDR2: SEHNR and FQNEAQ (reference sequence). The CDR3 covers 18 residues. V dropped 5 bases and J dropped 0; count of bases not matched to a gene: 9. This clone came up once. Original handling: Amplification with reference gene primers provided the estimates of nucleated cell counts. Assay used: immunoSEQ multiplex PCR; TCRdb lists only in-frame clones, some missing. V and J calls and clone size are copied from that table; D and trimming were computed from the DNA. The sample yields roughly 200,000 clones, approximately 83% seen once. This clonotype originated in a human donor with active or convalescent COVID-19. The donor label of this sample is uncertain. J is TRBJ2-1 and V is TRBV7-9, with 11 bases lining up with TRBD2. Sequenced sample: peripheral blood. The CDR3 DNA sequence: TGTGCCAGCAGCCAAAGCTCCCTAGCGGGAGGCTCCTACAATGAGCAGTTCTTC. Its translation: CASSQSSLAGGSYNEQFF.